The next 31 T cell receptor beta chains were all read from a single sample in a study of cytomegalovirus exposure and HLA in healthy donors. The PCR was carried out with 60 Vbeta primers and 13 Jbeta primers. This table comes from immunoSEQ multiplex PCR, and its TCRdb copy is limited to in-frame clones, with some not included. Here the sample spans about 110,000 clones, roughly 71% being singletons. Input material: PBMCs. The receptor source for this set is a woman in her 70s in good health and CMV-seropositive.

The rearrangement links TRBV6-5 to TRBJ2-7; TRBD1 is a possible D gene (6 bases). V was clipped by 0 bases and J by 6 bases, with 18 bases between them. The CDR3 runs 16 residues. CDR1 is MNHEY and CDR2 is SVGAGI in the germline V gene. The CDR3 is CASSYSSGQGNGEQYF. CDR3 nucleotide sequence: TGTGCCAGCAGTTACTCATCTGGTCAGGGGAACGGCGAGCAGTACTTC.

The gene calls are TRBV29-1 and TRBJ2-7; TRBD2 is a possible D gene (6 bases). The germline V gene has CDR1 SQVTM and CDR2 ANQGSEA. The CDR3 is made up of 12 amino acids. Trimming took off 7 bases at V and 2 bases at J, with 12 bases between the two ends. The CDR3 here is CSASGGPYEQYF. The CDR3 region has the DNA TGCAGCGCGTCCGGGGGACCCTACGAGCAGTACTTC.

In its sample, this clone was seen a few times. V gene TRBV19 combines with J gene TRBJ2-5, with 11 bases matching TRBD2. The CDR3 totals 13 residues. The germline gives CDR1 LNHDA, CDR2 SQIVND (reference sequence). V lost 10 bases, J lost 7 bases, and 8 bases stayed unmatched. As DNA, the CDR3 is TGTGCCACTAGCGGGGGGTCTCACGGGACCCAGTACTTC. Translation gives CATSGGSHGTQYF.

This clone was detected a few times. This chain uses TRBV7-9 with TRBJ1-5; 7 nucleotides agree with TRBD1. In germline, CDR1 is SEHNR, CDR2 FQNEAQ (reference sequence). CDR3 length equals 15 residues. With V trimmed by 5 bases and J by 4 bases, 8 bases remained unmatched. In DNA, the CDR3 is TGTGCCAGCAGCCGAACAGGGGATAATAATCAGCCCCAGCATTTT. It encodes CASSRTGDNNQPQHF.

This clone was observed a handful of times. Here the CDR3 reads CAWTAQPGEKLFF. The CDR3 bases are TGTGCCTGGACCGCTCAGCCGGGGGAAAAACTGTTTTTT. V gene TRBV30 combines with J gene TRBJ1-4, with unresolved D. Germline loops: CDR1 GTSNPN, CDR2 SVGIG (reference sequence). CDR3 size: 13 residues. V lost 4 bases and J lost 8, with 14 bases in between. Based on the CDR3 plus reference TRBV30 and TRBJ1-4, the full variable domain is SQTIHQWPATLVQPVGSPLSLECTVEGTSNPNLYWYRQAAGRGLQLLFYSVGIGQISSEVPQNLSASRPQDRQFILSSKKLLLSDSGFYLCAWTAQPGEKLFFGSGTQLSVL.

V usage is TRBV7-6 and J usage is TRBJ1-3; no definite D call. The germline V gene encodes CDR1 SGHVS and CDR2 FNYEAQ. The germline V and J ends were trimmed by 0 bases and 4 bases, with 13 bases remaining between them. The CDR3 totals 16 residues. CDR3: CASSLAVSGGGNTIYF. CDR3 nucleotides: TGTGCCAGCAGCTTAGCGGTCTCAGGAGGGGGAAACACCATATATTTT. The entire variable domain, with the rest obtained from reference TRBV7-6 and TRBJ1-3, is as follows: GAGVSQSPRYKVTKRGQDVALRCDPISGHVSLYWYRQALGQGPEFLTYFNYEAQQDKSGLPNDRFSAERPEGSISTLTIQRTEQRDSAMYRCASSLAVSGGGNTIYFGEGSWLTVV.

The rearrangement joins TRBV18 to TRBJ1-5; D ambiguous. Per the germline V gene, CDR1 is KGHSH and CDR2 is LQKENI. CDR3 length: 14 residues. The germline V and J ends were trimmed by 5 bases and 3 bases, with 11 bases remaining between them. Written as DNA, the CDR3 is TGTGCCAGCTCAATCGGGTCGAACAATCAGCCCCAGCATTTT. It yields the protein CASSIGSNNQPQHF. Variable domain in full (rest from reference TRBV18 and TRBJ1-5): NAGVMQNPRHLVRRRGQEARLRCSPMKGHSHVYWYRQLPEEGLKFMVYLQKENIIDESGMPKERFSAEFPKEGPSILRIQQVVRGDSAAYFCASSIGSNNQPQHFGDGTRLSIL.

A word on this clone: Compared with germline, one end of the junction differs, possibly owing to a read error. J is TRBJ1-2 and V is TRBV5-4; the D gene is possibly TRBD1 (6 bases). Germline assignment: CDR1 SGHNT and CDR2 YYREEE (reference sequence). This CDR3 contains 17 residues. CDR3 region: CASSLLGRGAAVYSYTF. The CDR3 DNA reads as TGTGCCAGCAGCTTGCTCGGACGGGGGGCCGCCGTCTATAGCTACACCTTC.

This clone showed up just a few times. V gene TRBV11-2 combines with J gene TRBJ2-5; D is unclear. The V and J ends lost 4 bases and 5 bases respectively, with 5 bases between them. The germline V gene has CDR1 SGHAT and CDR2 FQNNGV. The CDR3 has 11 amino acids. CDR3 DNA: TGTGCCAGCAGCTCGGTCGAGACCCAGTACTTC. Protein product: CASSSVETQYF.

The table lists this clone with a few counts. The genes are TRBV7-9 and TRBJ1-5; 9 bases align to TRBD1. V was clipped by 1 base and J by 2 bases; unmatched bases: 6. CDR3 length: 17 residues. Germline V lookup: CDR1 SEHNR, CDR2 FQNEAQ (reference sequence). In DNA form, the CDR3 reads TGTGCCAGCAGCTTAGGGACAGGGGTTTATGGCAATCAGCCCCAGCATTTT. Residues: CASSLGTGVYGNQPQHF.

The chain joins TRBV6-6 to TRBJ2-7, with TRBD1 as a possible D gene (6 bases). The V end was cut by 5 bases, the J end by 3 bases, with 20 bases between. This CDR3 comprises 16 residues. Germline assignment: CDR1 MNHNY and CDR2 SVGAGI (reference sequence). The CDR3 here is CASSKPHRETYYEQYF. The CDR3 DNA reads TGTGCCAGCAGTAAACCCCACAGGGAAACTTACTACGAGCAGTACTTC.

The CDR3 region has the DNA TGTGCCTGGAGTGCCCCGGAGGCCGGCGGCGAAAAACTGTTTTTT. Protein sequence: CAWSAPEAGGEKLFF. The V call is TRBV30, the J call TRBJ1-4; D is unresolved. There are 15 residues in the CDR3. V lost 1 base and J lost 8, with 17 bases in between. The germline V gene encodes CDR1 GTSNPN and CDR2 SVGIG (reference sequence).

The chain joins TRBV29-1 to TRBJ2-7; D is possibly TRBD1 (6 bases). The CDR3 has 15 amino acids. V lost 5 bases and J lost 5, with 22 bases in between. The germline V gene has CDR1 SQVTM and CDR2 ANQGSEA. The CDR3 region is CSVRTPQGISNEQYF. CDR3 nucleotide sequence: TGCAGCGTTAGAACCCCCCAGGGGATCAGTAACGAGCAGTACTTC.

V gene TRBV5-6 combines with J gene TRBJ1-4, with 9 positions matching TRBD1. The CDR3 runs to 15 residues. V trimming: 4 bases; J trimming: 8 bases; junction bases outside the gene matches: 9. Looked up from germline, CDR1 is SGHDT and CDR2 is YYEEEE. The CDR3 bases are TGTGCCAGCAGCCCAACCGGGACAGGGATAGAAAAACTGTTTTTT. Translated: CASSPTGTGIEKLFF.

The chain has TRBV7-8 and TRBJ2-3, with 8 bases fitting TRBD2. The CDR3 is made up of 15 amino acids. CDR1 SGHVS and CDR2 FQNEAQ come from the germline V gene. Losses at the gene ends were 5 bases for V and 2 bases for J; bases not matched to a gene: 6. Here the CDR3 DNA reads TGTGCCAGCAGCCGGGAGCGGGGGACCACAGATACGCAGTATTTT. Its protein product is CASSRERGTTDTQYF. The variable domain in full, with the rest retrieved from reference TRBV7-8 and TRBJ2-3, is GAGVSQSPRYKVAKRGQDVALRCDPISGHVSLFWYQQALGQGPEFLTYFQNEAQLDKSGLPSDRFFAERPEGSVSTLKIQRTQQEDSAVYLCASSRERGTTDTQYFGPGTRLTVL.

The chain links TRBV6-4 to TRBJ1-2; D possibly corresponds to TRBD1 (5 bases). Germline loops: CDR1 MRHNA, CDR2 SNTAGT. V was trimmed by 4 bases and J by 4 bases, leaving 16 bases between them. There are 15 residues in the CDR3. The CDR3 region is CASSGGGGRVYGYTF. The CDR3 bases are TGTGCCAGCAGTGGAGGCGGGGGGAGGGTCTATGGCTACACCTTC.

Comments on this clone: The same CDR3 can be traced to other DNA sequences in this sample. V is TRBV5-1 and J is TRBJ1-1; D call uncertain. The CDR3 is 13 amino acids. V was clipped by 0 bases and J by 8 bases, with 11 bases between them. CDR1 SGHRS and CDR2 YFSETQ come from the germline V gene. The CDR3 sequence: CASSLEVGAEAFF. The CDR3 nucleotides are TGCGCCAGCAGCTTGGAGGTAGGAGCCGAAGCTTTCTTT. Together with reference TRBV5-1 and TRBJ1-1, the CDR3 gives the full variable domain: KAGVTQTPRYLIKTRGQQVTLSCSPISGHRSVSWYQQTPGQGLQFLFEYFSETQRNKGNFPGRFSGRQFSNSRSEMNVSTLELGDSALYLCASSLEVGAEAFFGQGTRLTVV.

The V gene is TRBV25-1, the J gene TRBJ1-5; D gene uncertain. CDR3 length: 13 residues. Germline lookup yields CDR1 MGHDK and CDR2 SYGVNS. The V gene lost 5 bases and the J gene lost 7 bases, with 12 bases spanning the gap. The CDR3 DNA is TGTGCCAGCAGTCCCGGAGGGTGGCAGCCCCAGCATTTT. It encodes CASSPGGWQPQHF.

The rearrangement links TRBV5-6 to TRBJ1-1; D is undetermined. The CDR3 length is 13 residues. Trimming took 2 bases from V and 1 from J, leaving 6 bases between them. From germline, CDR1 is SGHDT and CDR2 YYEEEE. The CDR3 bases are TGTGCCAGCAGCTTAGCGGCGAACACTGAAGCTTTCTTT. It encodes CASSLAANTEAFF.

The rearrangement joins TRBV6-1 to TRBJ2-7; 7 positions match TRBD1. The V and J ends lost 5 bases and 0 bases, in that order; junction bases with no gene match: 7. Germline loops: CDR1 MNHNS, CDR2 SASEGT. The CDR3 contains 15 residues. CDR3 sequence: CASSSPGTVSYEQYF. CDR3 in DNA: TGTGCCAGCAGTAGCCCCGGGACAGTCTCCTACGAGCAGTACTTC.

The chain has TRBV6-6 and TRBJ2-4; 8 bases agree with TRBD2. The germline V gene encodes CDR1 MNHNY and CDR2 SVGAGI (reference sequence). The CDR3 loop spans 15 amino acids. With 5 bases clipped from V and 6 bases from J, the junction kept 9 bases outside the gene matches. As DNA, the CDR3 is TGTGCCAGCAGTCTAACCAATAGCGGGGCAAACATTCAGTACTTC. Its protein product is CASSLTNSGANIQYF.

The chain links TRBV2 to TRBJ2-7; D call uncertain. CDR1 is SNHLY and CDR2 is FYNNEI in the germline V gene. The CDR3 length is 13 residues. V lost 3 bases to trimming and J lost 9 bases, with 15 bases between them. The CDR3 DNA follows: TGTGCCAGCAGTGACCAAGGAGTTCAACTGCAGTACTTC. Translated: CASSDQGVQLQYF.

About this clone itself: The germline gene is not matched at one end of the junction; a read error may be the cause. The V and J genes are TRBV4-1 and TRBJ1-6, with D tentatively TRBD1 (5 bases). Germline loops: CDR1 MGHRA, CDR2 YSYEKL. The CDR3 is 15 amino acids. DNA of the CDR3: TGCGTCAGCAGCCAAGAAGGGGCAGGGCGTTCACCCCTCCACTTT. Protein sequence: CVSSQEGAGRSPLHF.

V and J are TRBV7-2 and TRBJ2-3; 14 bases line up with TRBD2. The germline V gene encodes CDR1 SGHTA and CDR2 FQGNSA. J lost 4 bases, V lost 6 bases, and 6 bases had no gene match. CDR3 length equals 16 residues. CDR3 sequence: CASRKTSGGASDTQYF. As DNA, the CDR3 is TGTGCCAGCAGAAAGACTAGCGGGGGGGCCTCAGATACGCAGTATTTT. Full variable domain (outside the CDR3, taken from reference TRBV7-2 and TRBJ2-3): GAGVSQSPSNKVTEKGKDVELRCDPISGHTALYWYRQSLGQGLEFLIYFQGNSAPDKSGLPSDRFSAERTGGSVSTLTIQRTQQEDSAVYLCASRKTSGGASDTQYFGPGTRLTVL.

The chain employs TRBV10-3 and TRBJ2-6, with D perhaps matching TRBD2 (5 bases). Looked up from germline, CDR1 is ENHRY and CDR2 is SYGVKD. The V end lost 7 bases, the J end lost 0 bases, and 10 bases lay between the germline ends. CDR3 length: 15 amino acids. As DNA, the CDR3 is TGTGCCATCAATGGAGGTTCCTCTGGGGCCAACGTCCTGACTTTC. As protein: CAINGGSSGANVLTF.

A few counts support this clone. V gene TRBV7-3 combines with J gene TRBJ1-3; 7 nucleotides align to TRBD1. Germline V CDR1 and CDR2: SGHTA, FQGTGA. The CDR3 totals 14 residues. With 3 bases clipped from V and 3 bases from J, the junction kept 2 bases outside the gene matches. The CDR3 nucleotides read TGTGCCAGCAGCTTCGGACAGGATGGAAACACCATATATTTT. The encoded protein is CASSFGQDGNTIYF.

This clone has just a few counts. The CDR3 here is CASSSSNRVQNTEAFF. The CDR3 bases are TGTGCCAGCAGTTCATCGAACAGGGTCCAGAACACTGAAGCTTTCTTT. The genes are TRBV2 and TRBJ1-1; a possible D gene is TRBD1 (6 bases). The CDR3 spans 16 residues. In germline, CDR1 is SNHLY, CDR2 FYNNEI. The V and J ends lost 5 bases and 1 base respectively, with 17 bases between them.

As concerns this clone: Other DNA sequences within the sample encode an identical CDR3. This chain connects TRBV30 to TRBJ2-1; 7 bases agree with TRBD2. The CDR3 totals 13 residues. The V segment lost 0 bases and the J segment 13 bases; nucleotides outside the gene matches: 9. The germline gives CDR1 GTSNPN, CDR2 SVGIG (reference sequence). The CDR3 here is CAWSVAGLAEQFF. CDR3 DNA sequence: TGTGCCTGGAGTGTAGCGGGGTTAGCTGAACAGTTCTTC.

This chain connects TRBV2 to TRBJ1-1; 9 nucleotides line up with TRBD1. CDR3 length equals 12 residues. The J segment lost 4 bases and the V segment lost 10 bases, leaving 4 bases of the junction unmatched. Germline-derived CDR1 and CDR2 are SNHLY and FYNNEI. CDR3 residues: CAIRQGGTEAFF. The DNA of the CDR3 is TGTGCCATACGACAGGGGGGCACTGAAGCTTTCTTT.

The sample holds a few counts of this clone. This chain links TRBV4-2 with TRBJ1-4; 7 bases fit TRBD1. This CDR3 has 17 amino acids. The junction had 11 bases not matched to a gene; V was cut back by 0 bases and J by 7 bases. Germline CDR1 and CDR2: LGHNA and YNFKEQ. The CDR3 DNA reads as TGTGCCAGCAGCCAAGATTTTCAAGGGGCAGGGGGTGAAAAACTGTTTTTT. It codes for CASSQDFQGAGGEKLFF.

This clone was detected once. The V call is TRBV18, the J call TRBJ1-1; tentative D call: TRBD1 (6 bases). Germline CDR1 KGHSH, CDR2 LQKENI. The CDR3 sequence is 14 residues long. Between the trimmed V and J ends, which lost 4 bases and 4 bases, there was a span of 13 bases. CDR3 amino acids: CASSLNREGTEAFF. DNA of the CDR3: TGTGCCAGCTCACTGAACAGGGAGGGCACTGAAGCTTTCTTT.